The 17 T cell receptor beta chains below come from one sample, sequenced in a study of T cell changes during pregnancy in multiple sclerosis. Here immunoSEQ multiplex PCR was the method, and the copy in TCRdb shows in-frame clones only, minus some. Among roughly 38,000 clones, 75% to 95% were seen once, and the ten largest hold about 2.1%. Sequences were derived from CD4+ T cells from peripheral blood mononuclear cells, sampled after pregnancy. The receptors shown here come from a female donor in good health, enrolled as a control in a pregnancy study.

J is TRBJ2-7 and V is TRBV11-3; D remains ambiguous. The V gene's germline CDR1 is SGHNT and CDR2 YENEEA. V lost 5 bases and J 0 bases, leaving 8 bases between the germline ends. This CDR3 contains 13 residues. The CDR3 DNA reads TGTGCCAGCAGCCCCGGTAGCTCCTACGAGCAGTACTTC. Translated: CASSPGSSYEQYF.

This sequence joins TRBV4-3 and TRBJ2-1; D is unclear. V lost 1 base and J lost 5, with 9 bases in between. The CDR3 runs to 14 residues. CDR1 is LGHNA, CDR2 YSLEER, per germline. This chain's CDR3 is CASSQAAYDNEQFF. CDR3 in DNA: TGCGCCAGCAGCCAAGCCGCCTATGACAATGAGCAGTTCTTC.

The genes are TRBV6-1 and TRBJ1-1; perhaps TRBD1 as D (6 bases). Germline-derived CDR1 and CDR2 are MNHNS and SASEGT. The CDR3 spans 15 residues. V was clipped by 2 bases and J by 0 bases, with 10 bases between them. This CDR3 reads CASSEQGSVNTEAFF. Written as DNA, the CDR3 is TGTGCCAGCAGTGAACAGGGGTCGGTGAACACTGAAGCTTTCTTT.

The chain joins TRBV18 to TRBJ2-7, with 8 nucleotides matching TRBD2. V lost 2 bases to trimming and J lost 0 bases; unmatched junction nucleotides: 6. CDR1 is KGHSH and CDR2 is LQKENI in the germline V gene. The CDR3 contains 16 residues. The CDR3 nucleotides read TGTGCCAGCTCACCATCCCCCGGGACTAGCTCCTACGAGCAGTACTTC. Translated: CASSPSPGTSSYEQYF.

The rearrangement joins TRBV25-1 to TRBJ2-5, with TRBD2 identical over 7 bases. CDR3 length: 15 residues. V was pared by 3 bases and J by 4 bases, with 8 bases of the junction left unmatched. CDR1 MGHDK and CDR2 SYGVNS come from the germline V gene. The CDR3 loop is CASSDPRLAVETQYF. The DNA for the CDR3 is TGTGCCAGCAGTGATCCCCGGCTAGCGGTAGAGACCCAGTACTTC.

The chain is built from TRBV5-1 and TRBJ2-1; TRBD2 might be the D (6 bases). Per germline, CDR1 SGHRS and CDR2 YFSETQ. The V end was cut by 5 bases, the J end by 6 bases, with 18 bases between. The CDR3 spans 15 residues. CDR3 nucleotide sequence: TGCGCCAGCAGACCCCACCGGCTAGCGTCCAATGAGCAGTTCTTC. Its protein product is CASRPHRLASNEQFF.

The chain is built from TRBV2 and TRBJ2-3; D might be TRBD2 (5 bases). V was pared by 9 bases and J by 3 bases, with 16 bases between. This CDR3 contains 14 residues. Per germline, CDR1 SNHLY and CDR2 FYNNEI. CDR3 amino acids: CAREGSTRTDTQYF. CDR3 bases: TGTGCCAGAGAGGGCTCAACAAGGACAGATACGCAGTATTTT.

This clone has a single count. This rearrangement joins TRBV6-5 to TRBJ2-7, with 10 bases fitting TRBD2. The V and J ends lost 6 bases and 1 base, in that order; junction bases with no gene match: 3. CDR1 is MNHEY and CDR2 is SVGAGI in the germline V gene. This CDR3 comprises 14 residues. The CDR3, as DNA: TGTGCCAGCAGCCCGGGACTAGCGTCCTACGAGCAGTACTTC. The encoded protein is CASSPGLASYEQYF.

The J gene is TRBJ1-5, the V gene TRBV28, with D possibly being TRBD1 (5 bases). Germline V CDR1 and CDR2: MDHEN, SYDVKM. The CDR3 is 17 residues long. V lost 7 bases and J lost 1, with 20 bases in between. For the CDR3, the DNA is TGTGCCAGCACTGATCCCGGGGGGTATAGGAGCAATCAGCCCCAGCATTTT. Amino acids: CASTDPGGYRSNQPQHF.

V is TRBV28 and J is TRBJ2-7; possible D gene TRBD2, 6 bases. Trimming took 5 bases from V and 0 from J, leaving 11 bases between them. Per germline, CDR1 MDHEN and CDR2 SYDVKM. There are 14 residues in the CDR3. CDR3 DNA sequence: TGTGCCAGCAGTCATGGGGGGAGCTCCTACGAGCAGTACTTC. Protein: CASSHGGSSYEQYF.

The rearrangement links TRBV19 to TRBJ1-4; 9 positions agree with TRBD1. Trimming cost V 3 bases and J 5 bases; bases outside gene matches: 4. CDR3 size: 15 residues. The germline V gene encodes CDR1 LNHDA and CDR2 SQIVND (reference sequence). CDR3 DNA: TGTGCCAGTAGTATCCCCGGGACAGGGAATGAAAAACTGTTTTTT. Encoded protein: CASSIPGTGNEKLFF. Full variable domain (outside the CDR3, taken from reference TRBV19 and TRBJ1-4): DGGITQSPKYLFRKEGQNVTLSCEQNLNHDAMYWYRQDPGQGLRLIYYSQIVNDFQKGDIAEGYSVSREKKESFPLTVTSAQKNPTAFYLCASSIPGTGNEKLFFGSGTQLSVL.

This chain links TRBV7-2 with TRBJ2-7; possible D gene TRBD2, 5 bases. CDR3 length equals 13 residues. Germline CDR1 reads SGHTA; CDR2 reads FQGNSA. V lost 5 bases and J 4 bases, leaving 12 bases between the germline ends. CDR3: CASSTGREYEQYF. In nucleotides, the CDR3 is TGTGCCAGCAGCACCGGACGGGAATACGAGCAGTACTTC.

This clone occurred once. This chain links TRBV18 with TRBJ1-2, with a possible D match to TRBD1 (5 bases). Germline V gene lookup returns CDR1 KGHSH and CDR2 LQKENI. Trimming took off 0 bases at V and 6 bases at J, with 14 bases between the two ends. This CDR3 comprises 15 residues. CDR3 DNA: TGTGCCAGCTCACCACCGGGGACTCATAAGGATGGCTACACCTTC. Encoded protein: CASSPPGTHKDGYTF.

This clone was counted once. V is TRBV19 and J is TRBJ2-5; 7 bases agree with TRBD1. The CDR3 has 16 residues. Germline loops: CDR1 LNHDA, CDR2 SQIVND (reference sequence). V shed 3 bases and J 5 bases; nucleotides not matched to a gene: 12. CDR3 region: CASSIRDRPFQETQYF. CDR3 sequence (DNA): TGTGCCAGTAGTATCCGGGACAGACCCTTCCAGGAGACCCAGTACTTC.

The table lists this clone with a few counts. The CDR3 sequence: CASRPPGGVKLFF. The CDR3 bases are TGTGCCAGCAGGCCCCCGGGGGGCGTGAAACTGTTTTTT. The V gene is TRBV28, the J gene TRBJ1-4; a weak D match, TRBD1 (6 bases). Trimming shortened V by 6 bases and J by 11 bases, and 16 bases separated the two germline ends. The CDR3 has 13 amino acids. CDR1 and CDR2 (germline): MDHEN, SYDVKM. Based on the CDR3 plus reference TRBV28 and TRBJ1-4, the full variable domain is DVKVTQSSRYLVKRTGEKVFLECVQDMDHENMFWYRQDPGLGLRLIYFSYDVKMKEKGDIPEGYSVSREKKERFSLILESASTNQTSMYLCASRPPGGVKLFFGSGTQLSVL.

There are a few counts of this clone. The chain links TRBV19 to TRBJ1-2; D is possibly TRBD1 (5 bases). Germline loops: CDR1 LNHDA, CDR2 SQIVND (reference sequence). This CDR3 has 14 residues. V was pared by 3 bases and J by 2 bases, with 10 bases between. The CDR3 reads CASSIGQGNYGYTF. DNA for the CDR3: TGTGCCAGTAGTATCGGTCAGGGAAACTATGGCTACACCTTC.

The chain combines TRBV21-1 with TRBJ2-7; the table gives TRBD2 as D, unverified against the DNA. TRBV21-1 is described as a pseudogene. The CDR3 consists of 14 residues. In DNA form, the CDR3 reads TGTGCCAGCAGCAAAGCTAGGAGGGCCTACGAGCAGTACTTC. Its protein product is CASSKARRAYEQYF.